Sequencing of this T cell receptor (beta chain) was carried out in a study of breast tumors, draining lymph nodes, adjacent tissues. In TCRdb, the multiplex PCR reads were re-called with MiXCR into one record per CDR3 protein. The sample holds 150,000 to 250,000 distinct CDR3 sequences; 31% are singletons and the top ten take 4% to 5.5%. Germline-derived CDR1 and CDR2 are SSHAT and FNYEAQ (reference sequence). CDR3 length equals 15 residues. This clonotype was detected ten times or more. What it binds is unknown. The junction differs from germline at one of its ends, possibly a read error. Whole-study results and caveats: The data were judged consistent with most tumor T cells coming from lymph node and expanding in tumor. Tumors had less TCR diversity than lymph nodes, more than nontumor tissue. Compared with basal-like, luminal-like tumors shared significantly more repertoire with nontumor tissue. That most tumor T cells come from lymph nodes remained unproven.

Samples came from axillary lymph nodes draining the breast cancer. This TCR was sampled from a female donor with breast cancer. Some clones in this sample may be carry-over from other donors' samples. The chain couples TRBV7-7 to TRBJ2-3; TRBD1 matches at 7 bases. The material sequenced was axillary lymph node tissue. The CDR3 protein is CASSRAGGGTDTQYF. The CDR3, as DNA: TGTGCTAGCAGCCGCGCAGGGGGTGGCACAGATACGCAGTATTTT.